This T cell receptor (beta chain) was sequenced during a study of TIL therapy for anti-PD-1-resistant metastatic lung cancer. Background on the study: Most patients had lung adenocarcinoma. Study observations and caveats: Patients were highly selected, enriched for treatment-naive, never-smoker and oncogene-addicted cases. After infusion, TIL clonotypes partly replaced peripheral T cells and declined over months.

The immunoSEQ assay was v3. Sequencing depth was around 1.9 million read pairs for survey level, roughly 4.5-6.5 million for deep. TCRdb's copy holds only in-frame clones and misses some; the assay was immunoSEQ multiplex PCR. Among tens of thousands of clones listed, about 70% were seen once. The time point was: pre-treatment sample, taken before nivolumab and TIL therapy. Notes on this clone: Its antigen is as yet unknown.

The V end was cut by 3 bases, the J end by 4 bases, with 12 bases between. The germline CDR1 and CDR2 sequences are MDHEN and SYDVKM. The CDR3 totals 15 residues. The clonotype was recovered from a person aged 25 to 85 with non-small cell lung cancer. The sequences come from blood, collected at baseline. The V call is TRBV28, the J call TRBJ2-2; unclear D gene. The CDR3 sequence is CASSLGTRSTGELFF. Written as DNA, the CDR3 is TGTGCCAGCAGTTTGGGCACCAGATCCACCGGGGAGCTGTTTTTT.